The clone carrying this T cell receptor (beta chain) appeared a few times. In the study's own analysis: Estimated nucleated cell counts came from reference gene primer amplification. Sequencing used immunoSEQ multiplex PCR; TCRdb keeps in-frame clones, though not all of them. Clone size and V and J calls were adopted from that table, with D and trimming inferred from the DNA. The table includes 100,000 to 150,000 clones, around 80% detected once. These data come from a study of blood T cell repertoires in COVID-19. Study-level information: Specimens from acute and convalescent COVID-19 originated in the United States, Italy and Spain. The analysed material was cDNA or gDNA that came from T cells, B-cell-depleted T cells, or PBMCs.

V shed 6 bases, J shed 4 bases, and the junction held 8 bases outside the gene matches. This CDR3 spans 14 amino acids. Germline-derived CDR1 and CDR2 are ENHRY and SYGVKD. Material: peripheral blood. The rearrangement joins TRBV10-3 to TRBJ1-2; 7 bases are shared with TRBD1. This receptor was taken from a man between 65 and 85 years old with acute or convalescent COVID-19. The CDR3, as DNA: TGTGCCATCAGCGCGACAGGGCCCCTCTATGGCTACACCTTC. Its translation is CAISATGPLYGYTF.